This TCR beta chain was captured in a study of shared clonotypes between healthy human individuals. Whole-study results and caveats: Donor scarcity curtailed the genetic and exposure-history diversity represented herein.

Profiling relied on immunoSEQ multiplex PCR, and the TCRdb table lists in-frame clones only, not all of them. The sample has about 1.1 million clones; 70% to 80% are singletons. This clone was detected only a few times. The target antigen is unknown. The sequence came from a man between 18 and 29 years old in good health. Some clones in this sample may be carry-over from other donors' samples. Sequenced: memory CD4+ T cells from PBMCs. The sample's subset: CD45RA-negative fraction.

The CDR3 bases are TGTGCCAGCAGCCCGCAAAACAATGAGCAGTTCTTC. Translating it yields CASSPQNNEQFF. This chain connects TRBV27 to TRBJ2-1; D unclear. Between the trimmed V and J ends, which lost 6 bases and 5 bases, there was a span of 8 bases. The germline V gene encodes CDR1 MNHEY and CDR2 SMNVEV (reference sequence). CDR3 length equals 12 residues.